This T cell receptor beta chain was sequenced in a study of beta chain features in type 1 diabetes. About the study: Age, gender and cell yields were similar between patients and healthy donors.

Whole-study results and caveats: Compared with healthy donors, patients appeared to share more similar naive, central memory and regulatory TCRB repertoires. Shorter templates might be favored by PCR, and equally so in patients and in controls.

A remark on this clone: What it binds is unknown.

The ends were cut back, 4 bases at V and 8 bases at J, with 11 bases in the middle. CDR1 SQVTM and CDR2 ANQGSEA come from the germline V gene. The CDR3 runs to 11 residues. Sequencing targeted expressed TCRB transcripts, as all isolated RNA had been reverse transcribed. Method: immunoSEQ multiplex PCR; TCRdb's copy keeps in-frame clones and lacks some. Counted here are approximately 120,000 clones, under 40% occurring once; the ten biggest clones make up over 0.05%. The chain couples TRBV29-1 to TRBJ1-1; D uncertain. The sequenced sample consisted of stem cell memory CD4+ T cells from blood. The source is a woman aged 18-29 years in good health. CDR3 sequence: CSVGGTREAFF. CDR3 bases: TGCAGCGTTGGCGGAACAAGAGAAGCTTTCTTT.